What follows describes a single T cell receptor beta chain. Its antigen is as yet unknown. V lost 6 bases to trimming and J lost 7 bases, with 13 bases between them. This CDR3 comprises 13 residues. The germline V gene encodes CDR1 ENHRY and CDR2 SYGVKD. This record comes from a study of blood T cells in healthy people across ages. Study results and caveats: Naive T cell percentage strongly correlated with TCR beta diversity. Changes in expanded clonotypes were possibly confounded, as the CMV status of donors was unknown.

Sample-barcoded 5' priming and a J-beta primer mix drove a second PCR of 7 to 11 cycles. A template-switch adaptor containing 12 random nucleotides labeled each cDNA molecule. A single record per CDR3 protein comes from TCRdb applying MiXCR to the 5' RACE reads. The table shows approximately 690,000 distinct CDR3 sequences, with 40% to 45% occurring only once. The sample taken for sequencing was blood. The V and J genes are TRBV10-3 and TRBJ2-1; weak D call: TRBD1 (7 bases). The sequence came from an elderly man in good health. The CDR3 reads CAIRQGGTNEQFF. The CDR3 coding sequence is TGTGCCATCAGGCAGGGGGGTACGAATGAGCAGTTCTTC.